This T cell receptor (beta chain) was retrieved from a study of CD8+ T cells in alopecia areata. Study outcomes and limitations: Lesional scalp displayed greater clonality than normal scalp, most notably in alopecia totalis/universalis. Sequences from scalp samples also cover resident alphabeta T cells of normal skin.

With respect to this clone: Its antigen is not identified.

RNA was extracted and reverse transcribed into cDNA as the sequencing template. The method was immunoSEQ multiplex PCR; TCRdb's version includes in-frame clones alone and lacks a portion of them. The sample holds fewer than 200,000 clones, around three fifths seen once. Alopecia areata patients provided lesional scalp punch biopsies and peripheral blood, both collected for the study. The sorting of PBMCs gave CD4+ and CD8+ T cells. The origin of this receptor is a human donor with alopecia areata. The sample here was CD4+ T cells sorted from blood, taken at week 0.

CDR3 region: CASKQASGANVLTF. As DNA, the CDR3 is TGTGCCAGTAAACAGGCCTCTGGGGCCAACGTCCTGACTTTC. The chain links TRBV7-8 to TRBJ2-6; perhaps TRBD1 as D (5 bases). This CDR3 region has 14 residues. Germline CDR1 reads SGHVS; CDR2 reads FQNEAQ. The V gene lost 9 bases and the J gene lost 0 bases, with 9 bases spanning the gap.